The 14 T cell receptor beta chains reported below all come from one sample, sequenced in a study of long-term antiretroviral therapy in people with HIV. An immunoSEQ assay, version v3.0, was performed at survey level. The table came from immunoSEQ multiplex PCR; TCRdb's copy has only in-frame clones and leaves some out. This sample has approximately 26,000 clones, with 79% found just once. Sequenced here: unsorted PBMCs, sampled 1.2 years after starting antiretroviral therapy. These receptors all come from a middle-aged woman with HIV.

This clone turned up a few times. CDR3 sequence reads: CASSGQTNTEAFF. The CDR3 DNA follows: TGTGCCAGCTCTGGACAGACGAACACTGAAGCTTTCTTT. V is TRBV7-8 and J is TRBJ1-1; D is perhaps TRBD1 (6 bases). Trimming removed 8 bases at V and 1 base at J, with 11 bases between. Germline V CDR1 and CDR2: SGHVS, FQNEAQ. CDR3 length: 13 residues.

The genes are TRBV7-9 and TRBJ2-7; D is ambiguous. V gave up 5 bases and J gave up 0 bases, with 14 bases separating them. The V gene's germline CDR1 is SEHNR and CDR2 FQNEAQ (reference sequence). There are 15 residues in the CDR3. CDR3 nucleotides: TGTGCCAGCAGCCCCGTGTTAGAGAGCTCCTACGAGCAGTACTTC. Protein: CASSPVLESSYEQYF.

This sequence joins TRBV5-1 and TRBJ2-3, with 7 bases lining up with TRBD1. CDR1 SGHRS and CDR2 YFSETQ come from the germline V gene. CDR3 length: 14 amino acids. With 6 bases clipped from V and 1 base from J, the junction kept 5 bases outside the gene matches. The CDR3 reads CASTFDRGTDTQYF. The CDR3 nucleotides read TGCGCCAGCACATTCGACAGGGGCACAGATACGCAGTATTTT.

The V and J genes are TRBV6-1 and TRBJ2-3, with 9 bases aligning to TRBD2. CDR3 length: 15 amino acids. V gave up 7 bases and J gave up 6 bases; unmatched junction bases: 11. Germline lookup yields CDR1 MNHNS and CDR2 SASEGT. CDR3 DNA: TGTGCCAGCAAAAGAGAGGGACTAGCCTCTGATACGCAGTATTTT. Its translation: CASKREGLASDTQYF.

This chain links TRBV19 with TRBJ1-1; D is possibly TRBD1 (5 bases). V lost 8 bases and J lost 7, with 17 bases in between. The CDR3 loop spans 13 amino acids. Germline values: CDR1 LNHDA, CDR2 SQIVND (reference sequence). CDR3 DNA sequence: TGTGCCAGTCGGGCGGGACCGGGTGTTGAAGCTTTCTTT. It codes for CASRAGPGVEAFF.

CDR3 bases: TGTGCCTGGAGTATTACTAGCGGGGGGTATGGCACAGATACGCAGTATTTT. This codes for CAWSITSGGYGTDTQYF. V usage is TRBV30 and J usage is TRBJ2-3; 12 bases are shared with TRBD2. The CDR3 is made up of 17 amino acids. CDR1 is GTSNPN and CDR2 is SVGIG in the germline V gene (reference sequence). V was pared by 2 bases and J by 1 base, with 7 bases of the junction left unmatched.

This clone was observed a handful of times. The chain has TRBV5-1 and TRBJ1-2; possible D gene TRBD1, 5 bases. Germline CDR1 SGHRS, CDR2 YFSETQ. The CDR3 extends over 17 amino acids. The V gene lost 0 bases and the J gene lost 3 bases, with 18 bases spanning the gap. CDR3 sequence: CASSLGLTGRPDYGYTF. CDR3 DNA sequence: TGCGCCAGCAGCTTGGGGCTTACGGGACGGCCGGACTATGGCTACACCTTC.

This CDR3 is CASSFMGQTYEQYF. The CDR3 DNA follows: TGTGCCAGCAGTTTTATGGGACAAACCTACGAGCAGTACTTC. V and J are TRBV27 and TRBJ2-7; perhaps TRBD1 as D (6 bases). V lost 3 bases, J lost 2 bases, and 11 bases lay in between. The CDR3 contains 14 residues. Germline CDR1 and CDR2: MNHEY and SMNVEV (reference sequence).

The CDR3 DNA reads TGTGCCAGCAGCTTGTTGGAGGGCGATGAGCAGTTCTTC. Translating gives CASSLLEGDEQFF. The chain recombines TRBV5-6 with TRBJ2-1; D possibly corresponds to TRBD2 (6 bases). CDR1 is SGHDT and CDR2 is YYEEEE in the germline V gene. This CDR3 contains 13 residues. V gave up 1 base and J gave up 8 bases, with 10 bases separating them.

CDR3 sequence (DNA): TGTGCCAGCAGTTACCGGGACAGGGGGACATACGAGCAGTACTTC. This sequence encodes CASSYRDRGTYEQYF. The chain links TRBV6-5 to TRBJ2-7; 11 nucleotides line up with TRBD1. From germline, CDR1 is MNHEY and CDR2 SVGAGI. This CDR3 region has 15 residues. The trim removed 2 bases at V and 4 bases at J, leaving 4 bases unmatched.

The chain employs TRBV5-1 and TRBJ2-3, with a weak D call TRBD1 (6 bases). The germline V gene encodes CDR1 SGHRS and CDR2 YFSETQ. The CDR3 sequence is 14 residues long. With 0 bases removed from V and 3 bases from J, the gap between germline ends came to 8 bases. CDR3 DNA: TGCGCCAGCAGCTTGGAGGGGGTTACAGATACGCAGTATTTT. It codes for CASSLEGVTDTQYF. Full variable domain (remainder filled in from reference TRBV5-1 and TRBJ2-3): KAGVTQTPRYLIKTRGQQVTLSCSPISGHRSVSWYQQTPGQGLQFLFEYFSETQRNKGNFPGRFSGRQFSNSRSEMNVSTLELGDSALYLCASSLEGVTDTQYFGPGTRLTVL.

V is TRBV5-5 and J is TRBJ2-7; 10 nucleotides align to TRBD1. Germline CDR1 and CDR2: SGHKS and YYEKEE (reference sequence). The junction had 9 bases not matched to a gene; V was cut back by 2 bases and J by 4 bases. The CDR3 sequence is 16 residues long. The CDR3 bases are TGTGCCAGCAGCTTAGTGGCGACAGGGGGCCCATACGAGCAGTACTTC. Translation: CASSLVATGGPYEQYF.

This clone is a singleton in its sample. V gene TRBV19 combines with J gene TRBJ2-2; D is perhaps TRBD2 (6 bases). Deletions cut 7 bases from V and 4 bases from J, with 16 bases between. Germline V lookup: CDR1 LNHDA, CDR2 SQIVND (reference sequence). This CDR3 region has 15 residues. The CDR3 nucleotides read TGTGCCAGTACCTCCCCACGGGGAGGCACCGGGGAGCTGTTTTTT. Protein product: CASTSPRGGTGELFF.

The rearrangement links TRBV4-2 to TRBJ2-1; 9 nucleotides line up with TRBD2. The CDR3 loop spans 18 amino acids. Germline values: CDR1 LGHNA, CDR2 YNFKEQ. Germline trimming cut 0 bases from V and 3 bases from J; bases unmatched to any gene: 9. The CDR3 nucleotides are TGTGCCAGCAGCCAAGATGAGGGGCTAGCGGGGCTCTACAATGAGCAGTTCTTC. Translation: CASSQDEGLAGLYNEQFF.